Sequencing of this T cell receptor (beta chain) was carried out in a study of T-cell reconstitution after alpha-beta-depleted transplantation in children. This clonotype was seen at least ten times. This CDR3 has 13 residues. V was pared by 6 bases and J by 4 bases, with 5 bases of the junction left unmatched. Unique molecular identifiers tagged the TCRbeta library. MiXCR, applied by TCRdb to the PCR reads, yields one record per CDR3 protein. The sample has about 600,000 distinct CDR3 sequences, roughly a tenth seen once. Source: PBMCs from the stem cell graft donor, taken from the stem cell graft. This receptor was taken from a human donor who donated a stem cell graft to a child with acute myeloid leukemia. V is TRBV12-3 or TRBV12-4 and J is TRBJ1-1, with 7 bases matching TRBD1. DNA for the CDR3: TGTGCCAGCAGCCCGACAGGGAGCACTGAAGCTTTCTTT. Translated: CASSPTGSTEAFF.